This entry lists 16 T cell receptor beta chains sequenced from one sample in a study of T cell responses to AZD1222 COVID-19 vaccine. Generated by immunoSEQ multiplex PCR, the TCRdb table keeps only in-frame clones and is missing some. The sample has about 150,000 clones, roughly 90% seen once; the top ten hold about 20%. The specimen was peripheral blood, collected on day 0 of AZD1222 vaccination. The origin of the receptors is an adult in good health.

This chain connects TRBV29-1 to TRBJ1-1; a possible D gene is TRBD1 (6 bases). The germline V gene encodes CDR1 SQVTM and CDR2 ANQGSEA. The V gene lost 8 bases and the J gene lost 3 bases, with 19 bases spanning the gap. The length of the CDR3 is 14 residues. The CDR3 nucleotides read TGCAGCACGGAGGGGGGGTTTTTGGACACTGAAGCTTTCTTT. Translating it yields CSTEGGFLDTEAFF.

The chain employs TRBV3-1 (or the pseudogene TRBV3-2) and TRBJ2-5, with 9 nucleotides matching TRBD1. The germline CDR1 and CDR2 sequences are LGHDT and YNNKEL (reference sequence). The length of the CDR3 is 15 residues. Losses at the gene ends were 2 bases for V and 5 bases for J; bases not matched to a gene: 6. The CDR3: CASSQRQGEEETQYF. CDR3 nucleotides: TGTGCCAGCAGCCAACGACAGGGGGAGGAGGAGACCCAGTACTTC.

The V call is TRBV9, the J call TRBJ1-4, with a weak D call TRBD1 (5 bases). This CDR3 is built from 14 residues. Germline V gene sequence: CDR1 SGDLS, CDR2 YYNGEE. Trimming removed 2 bases from V and 5 bases from J, with 10 bases in between. This CDR3 is CASSVGPKNEKLFF. CDR3 sequence (DNA): TGTGCCAGCAGCGTGGGACCTAAAAATGAAAAACTGTTTTTT.

The J gene is TRBJ1-6, the V gene TRBV9; TRBD1 agrees at 8 bases. The CDR3 has 13 amino acids. Germline CDR1 reads SGDLS; CDR2 reads YYNGEE. The J segment lost 12 bases and the V segment lost 4 bases, leaving 6 bases of the junction unmatched. Here the CDR3 reads CASSPWTGRPLHF. CDR3 DNA: TGTGCCAGCAGCCCATGGACAGGGAGACCCCTCCACTTT.

This chain connects TRBV7-2 to TRBJ1-1, with D perhaps TRBD1 (5 bases). The germline V and J ends were trimmed by 1 base and 4 bases, with 13 bases remaining between them. The CDR3 loop spans 15 amino acids. From germline, CDR1 is SGHTA and CDR2 FQGNSA. DNA of the CDR3: TGTGCCAGCAGCTTAGGTTGGGGGGAGATCACTGAAGCTTTCTTT. Amino acid sequence: CASSLGWGEITEAFF.

The chain has TRBV29-1 and TRBJ2-7; 7 bases agree with TRBD2. Germline loops: CDR1 SQVTM, CDR2 ANQGSEA. V lost 4 bases and J lost 1; bases outside the gene matches: 10. CDR3 length: 15 residues. The CDR3 DNA is TGCAGCGTTGTTGGGGGAGGGTCGAGGTCCTACGAGCAGTACTTC. Its protein is CSVVGGGSRSYEQYF.

The count of this clone is one. This chain joins TRBV10-1 and TRBJ2-3; 9 positions agree with TRBD2. The CDR3 sequence is 16 residues long. With V trimmed by 3 bases and J by 6 bases, 10 bases remained unmatched. Germline-derived CDR1 and CDR2 are WNHNN and SYGVQD (reference sequence). This CDR3 is CASSEVGSGSMDTQYF. DNA for the CDR3: TGCGCCAGCAGTGAAGTTGGTAGCGGGAGTATGGATACGCAGTATTTT.

This clone has only one observation. The chain joins TRBV28 to TRBJ2-7; 8 positions agree with TRBD1. Germline-derived CDR1 and CDR2 are MDHEN and SYDVKM. This CDR3 has 15 residues. Trimming took 0 bases from V and 3 from J; bases not matched to a gene: 4. The CDR3 nucleotides are TGTGCCAGCAGTTTATGGCAGGGGGCCCACTACGAGCAGTACTTC. Its translation is CASSLWQGAHYEQYF.

The chain links TRBV6-1 to TRBJ2-7, with 10 nucleotides matching TRBD1. V lost 1 base to trimming and J lost 0 bases; unmatched junction nucleotides: 0. CDR1 and CDR2 from the germline V gene are MNHNS and SASEGT. The CDR3 is 15 residues long. The CDR3 sequence is CASSEGTGGSYEQYF. The CDR3 region has the DNA TGTGCCAGCAGTGAAGGGACAGGGGGCTCCTACGAGCAGTACTTC.

CDR3 in amino acids: CASSTQGSLAPLHF. CDR3 bases: TGTGCCAGCAGCACCCAGGGGTCCCTGGCACCCCTCCACTTT. The J gene is TRBJ1-6, the V gene TRBV2; tentatively, D is TRBD1 (6 bases). Trimming shortened V by 6 bases and J by 11 bases, and 17 bases separated the two germline ends. This CDR3 comprises 14 residues. The germline CDR1 and CDR2 sequences are SNHLY and FYNNEI.

This clone has just one count. The chain uses TRBV27 and TRBJ2-1; 11 nucleotides match TRBD2. V lost 4 bases, J lost 9 bases, and 14 bases stayed unmatched. Germline lookup yields CDR1 MNHEY and CDR2 SMNVEV (reference sequence). The CDR3 is 17 residues long. The CDR3 region is CASSSPLTSGRDSEQFF. The CDR3 nucleotides are TGTGCCAGCAGTTCGCCACTAACTAGCGGGAGAGACAGTGAGCAGTTCTTC.

This clone was observed once. The chain links TRBV5-1 to TRBJ1-2, with D unresolved. With 0 bases removed from V and 3 bases from J, the gap between germline ends came to 12 bases. The germline V gene encodes CDR1 SGHRS and CDR2 YFSETQ. The CDR3 sequence is 15 residues long. The CDR3 DNA reads TGCGCCAGCAGCTTGGCCTCGAGCCTGGACTATGGCTACACCTTC. Its protein is CASSLASSLDYGYTF.

A single count supports this clone. The chain joins TRBV5-5 to TRBJ1-1; D unresolved. The CDR3 consists of 13 residues. Germline V gene lookup returns CDR1 SGHKS and CDR2 YYEKEE (reference sequence). The germline V and J ends were trimmed by 0 bases and 4 bases, with 7 bases remaining between them. The CDR3 protein is CASSLEFRTEAFF. The CDR3 DNA reads TGTGCCAGCAGCTTGGAATTCCGCACTGAAGCTTTCTTT.

The gene calls are TRBV20-1 and TRBJ2-5, with D maybe TRBD1 (6 bases). From germline, CDR1 is DFQATT and CDR2 SNEGSKA (reference sequence). This CDR3 spans 11 amino acids. Trimming cost V 7 bases and J 2 bases, with 8 bases left between them. The chain's CDR3 is CSGGLQETQYF. As DNA, the CDR3 is TGCAGTGGGGGGCTGCAAGAGACCCAGTACTTC.

V usage is TRBV5-5 and J usage is TRBJ2-3; 7 positions agree with TRBD1. The germline V gene encodes CDR1 SGHKS and CDR2 YYEKEE (reference sequence). J gave up 4 bases and V 5 bases, and 7 bases lay outside the gene matches. The CDR3 covers 14 residues. The CDR3 region has the DNA TGTGCCAGCAGTGACGACAGGGTAGCAGATACGCAGTATTTT. This codes for CASSDDRVADTQYF.

This chain connects TRBV28 to TRBJ2-1; D unclear. The ends were cut back, 6 bases at V and 1 base at J, with 10 bases in the middle. The CDR3 totals 14 residues. The germline CDR1 and CDR2 sequences are MDHEN and SYDVKM. The CDR3 here is CASSPPRSYNEQFF. The CDR3 DNA follows: TGTGCCAGCAGCCCCCCCAGGTCCTACAATGAGCAGTTCTTC.